Listed below are T cell receptor beta chains from one sample, sequenced in a study of T cell responses to AZD1222 COVID-19 vaccine. The protocol was immunoSEQ multiplex PCR, while the TCRdb copy is restricted to in-frame clones and leaves out a portion. Of 150,000 to 200,000 clones in the sample, roughly 88% are singletons; the top ten hold 5% to 6.5%. Sample: peripheral blood, taken 28 days after the second AZD1222 dose. These receptors came from an adult who received the AZD1222 COVID-19 vaccine. CDR3s include the opening cysteine and the closing phenylalanine or tryptophan. The D gene is left open where the match is weak. For some rows the clone size is stated as once, few or many, or as a class when expanded; others skip it.

clone_size | j_call | v_call | d_call | cdr3_aa | cdr3_nt
- | TRBJ2-3 | TRBV6-5 | - | CASSRGNIGTDTQYF | TGTGCCAGCAGTCGAGGAAATATTGGGACAGATACGCAGTATTTT
- | TRBJ1-3 | TRBV5-4 | - | CASSLYVGNTIYF | TGTGCCAGCAGCTTGTACGTTGGAAACACCATATATTTT
- | TRBJ2-1 | TRBV3-1/TRBV3-2 | - | CASSQDPASRNNEQFF | TGTGCCAGCAGCCAAGATCCAGCTAGCCGCAACAATGAGCAGTTCTTC
- | TRBJ2-3 | TRBV24-1 | - | CATSDPSTGTHYTDTQYF | TGTGCCACCAGTGATCCGTCGACAGGCACGCATTACACAGATACGCAGTATTTT
- | TRBJ2-2 | TRBV7-9 | - | CASSPRQDANTGELFF | TGTGCCAGCAGCCCACGACAGGATGCGAACACCGGGGAGCTGTTTTTT
- | TRBJ1-6 | TRBV11-2 | - | CASRPRWDSPLHF | TGTGCCAGCAGGCCCAGATGGGATTCACCCCTCCACTTT
- | TRBJ2-5 | TRBV7-9 | - | CASSAPRGSLETQYF | TGTGCCAGCAGCGCCCCACGGGGGTCTTTAGAGACCCAGTACTTC
- | TRBJ2-7 | TRBV2 | - | CASSQQGYEQYF | TGTGCCAGCAGTCAACAGGGTTACGAGCAGTACTTC
- | TRBJ2-5 | TRBV7-2 | - | CASSSLDLLGTQYF | TGTGCCAGCAGCTCCCTAGATCTCCTTGGGACCCAGTACTTC
- | TRBJ1-2 | TRBV29-1 | - | CSVEGQGRNGYTF | TGCAGCGTTGAAGGGCAGGGGAGGAACGGCTACACCTTC
once | TRBJ1-1 | TRBV7-2 | - | CASSLNRPLGNTEAFF | TGTGCCAGCAGCTTAAATAGGCCCCTCGGGAACACTGAAGCTTTCTTT
few | TRBJ1-4 | TRBV4-3 | TRBD1 | CASSQDLDRGNEKLFF | TGCGCCAGCAGCCAAGATCTGGACAGGGGAAATGAAAAACTGTTTTTT
- | TRBJ2-1 | TRBV30 | TRBD2 | CAWSVRGGGPRNEQFF | TGTGCCTGGAGTGTACGGGGGGGAGGGCCACGGAATGAGCAGTTCTTC
once | TRBJ1-5 | TRBV5-5 | - | CASSLVGPGDGHF | TGTGCCAGCAGCTTGGTCGGCCCTGGGGATGGGCATTTT
- | TRBJ1-5 | TRBV2 | - | CASSDTDSNQPQHF | TGTGCCAGCAGTGATACGGATAGCAATCAGCCCCAGCATTTT
- | TRBJ1-2 | TRBV5-1 | TRBD1 | CASSLGDRGYGYTF | TGCGCCAGCAGCTTGGGAGACAGGGGTTATGGCTACACCTTC
- | TRBJ1-5 | TRBV7-9 | TRBD1 | CASSFGTGIPSNQPQHF | TGTGCCAGCAGCTTTGGGACAGGGATCCCTAGCAATCAGCCCCAGCATTTT
- | TRBJ1-4 | TRBV7-9 | TRBD1 | CASSLGSGTAGNEKLFF | TGTGCCAGCAGCTTAGGATCCGGGACAGCTGGTAATGAAAAACTGTTTTTT
- | TRBJ1-5 | TRBV6-5 | - | CASSSHLSNQPQHF | TGTGCCAGCAGCTCTCACCTTAGCAATCAGCCCCAGCATTTT
- | TRBJ1-1 | TRBV18 | TRBD1 | CASSPIQGGLYGDTEAFF | TGTGCCAGCTCACCTATACAGGGGGGGCTTTATGGGGACACTGAAGCTTTCTTT
- | TRBJ1-6 | TRBV6-5 | - | CASSYGGLNSPLHF | TGTGCCAGCAGTTACGGGGGGCTTAATTCACCCCTCCACTTT
- | TRBJ1-2 | TRBV1 | - | CTSSQQGAGGYTF | TGCACCAGCAGCCAACAGGGGGCGGGTGGCTACACCTTC
- | TRBJ1-2 | TRBV5-6 | - | CASSPGHSYGYTF | TGTGCCAGCAGCCCCGGCCACAGTTATGGCTACACCTTC
- | TRBJ2-1 | TRBV19 | TRBD1 | CASSISGTGRDNEQFF | TGTGCCAGTAGTATTTCCGGGACAGGGCGGGACAATGAGCAGTTCTTC
- | TRBJ1-4 | TRBV30 | TRBD1 | CAWTASTGANEKLFF | TGTGCCTGGACAGCATCGACAGGGGCTAATGAAAAACTGTTTTTT
- | TRBJ2-7 | TRBV6-5 | - | CASSLFRGTYEQYF | TGTGCCAGCTCGCTGTTCAGGGGCACCTACGAGCAGTACTTC
- | TRBJ2-7 | TRBV7-8 | - | CASSLGPGTSYEQYF | TGTGCCAGCAGCTTAGGGCCAGGGACTTCCTACGAGCAGTACTTC
- | TRBJ2-1 | TRBV5-8 | - | CASSPLKRSSSYNEQFF | TGTGCCAGCAGCCCCCTAAAGCGGAGCAGCTCCTACAATGAGCAGTTCTTC
- | TRBJ2-1 | TRBV6-2/TRBV6-3 | TRBD2 | CASSWGTGRGLAGIEQFF | TGTGCCAGCAGTTGGGGGACAGGGAGGGGACTAGCGGGAATTGAACAGTTCTTC
- | TRBJ1-2 | TRBV6-6 | - | CASSQLSTYGYTF | TGTGCCAGCAGTCAACTATCCACCTATGGCTACACCTTC
- | TRBJ2-1 | TRBV11-2 | - | CASSLGAVSYNEQFF | TGTGCCAGCAGCTTAGGAGCGGTATCCTACAATGAGCAGTTCTTC
- | TRBJ1-2 | TRBV3-1/TRBV3-2 | TRBD1 | CASSTGGKNGYTF | TGTGCCAGCAGTACAGGGGGCAAGAATGGCTACACCTTC
- | TRBJ2-7 | TRBV7-9 | - | CASSPVGPPYEQYF | TGTGCCAGCAGCCCGGTTGGTCCGCCGTACGAGCAGTACTTC
- | TRBJ1-4 | TRBV30 | - | CAWSLMWAGGDEKLFF | TGTGCCTGGAGCCTAATGTGGGCAGGTGGGGATGAAAAACTGTTTTTT
- | TRBJ2-2 | TRBV27 | - | CASRSPKTRGTGELFF | TGTGCCAGCAGATCCCCAAAAACCCGGGGGACCGGGGAGCTGTTTTTT
many | TRBJ1-2 | TRBV29-1 | - | CSAGVNYGYTF | TGCAGCGCGGGAGTAAACTATGGCTACACCTTC
- | TRBJ2-3 | TRBV7-8 | - | CASSQFARSGTDTQYF | TGTGCCAGCAGCCAGTTTGCCCGGAGTGGCACAGATACGCAGTATTTT
- | TRBJ1-1 | TRBV10-3 | TRBD1 | CASRQGNTEAFF | TGTGCCAGCCGACAGGGGAACACTGAAGCTTTCTTT
- | TRBJ2-2 | TRBV10-3 | - | CAISTSRGSTGELFF | TGTGCCATATCAACGTCTAGGGGGTCCACCGGGGAGCTGTTTTTT
- | TRBJ2-3 | TRBV7-2 | - | CASSPTPEGPNLGTQYF | TGTGCCAGCAGCCCGACACCGGAGGGCCCCAACCTAGGTACGCAGTATTTT
- | TRBJ1-6 | TRBV27 | - | CASSPIGDAYNSPLHF | TGTGCCAGCAGCCCCATTGGGGACGCCTATAATTCACCCCTCCACTTT
- | TRBJ2-3 | TRBV6-6 | TRBD2 | CASSPGLAGADTQYF | TGTGCCAGCAGTCCGGGACTAGCGGGGGCTGATACGCAGTATTTT
once | TRBJ2-7 | TRBV3-1/TRBV3-2 | - | CASSQGGASFYEQYF | TGTGCCAGCAGCCAAGGGGGGGCCAGTTTCTACGAGCAGTACTTC
- | TRBJ1-5 | TRBV6-5 | - | CASRGWQDSNQPQHF | TGTGCCAGCAGGGGGTGGCAGGATAGCAATCAGCCCCAGCATTTT
- | TRBJ2-7 | TRBV3-1/TRBV3-2 | - | CASSQEELLFWEDHYEQYF | TGTGCCAGCAGCCAAGAGGAACTCCTTTTCTGGGAGGACCATTACGAGCAGTACTTC
- | TRBJ1-3 | TRBV7-8 | - | CASSPRTSPGNTIYF | TGTGCCAGCAGCCCTAGGACAAGCCCTGGAAACACCATATATTTT
once | TRBJ2-7 | TRBV6-2/TRBV6-3 | TRBD1 | CASSYRTDRAFSYYEQYF | TGTGCCAGCAGTTACCGAACCGACAGGGCTTTTAGTTACTACGAGCAGTACTTC